Following are 16 T cell receptor beta chains from one sample sequenced in a study of T cells after yellow fever vaccination. TCRdb independently ran MiXCR on the 5' RACE reads; one entry per CDR3 protein. The table lists about 300,000 distinct CDR3 sequences, around 6.8% of them singletons, with roughly a sixth in the top ten. The sample consisted of PBMCs, taken 35 to 50 days after the first yellow fever vaccination. Source of these receptors: a man between 18 and 35 years old who received the YFV17D yellow fever vaccine.

The chain carries TRBV6-1 and TRBJ1-5; TRBD1 matches 7 bases. CDR1 is MNHNS and CDR2 is SASEGT in the germline V gene. Losses at the gene ends were 8 bases for V and 3 bases for J; bases not matched to a gene: 10. This CDR3 has 15 residues. CDR3 coding DNA: TGTGCCAGCGCGACCGGGACAGTCAACAATCAGCCCCAGCATTTT. Translation: CASATGTVNNQPQHF.

The J gene is TRBJ2-3, the V gene TRBV5-5; D is ambiguous. CDR3 length: 13 amino acids. Germline CDR1 is SGHKS and CDR2 is YYEKEE (reference sequence). V was shortened by 1 base and J by 6 bases, with 9 bases between the two germline ends. CDR3 DNA sequence: TGTGCCAGCAGCTTGAACCCGCCCGATACGCAGTATTTT. Protein sequence: CASSLNPPDTQYF.

There are many counts of this clonotype. This chain links TRBV19 with TRBJ2-1; 13 nucleotides line up with TRBD2. The CDR3 contains 16 residues. With 4 bases clipped from V and 4 bases from J, the junction kept 4 bases outside the gene matches. The germline V gene encodes CDR1 LNHDA and CDR2 SQIVND (reference sequence). CDR3 nucleotide sequence: TGTGCCAGTAGTAGATGGACTAGCGGGGGATACAATGAGCAGTTCTTC. It encodes CASSRWTSGGYNEQFF. Variable domain in full (rest from reference TRBV19 and TRBJ2-1): DGGITQSPKYLFRKEGQNVTLSCEQNLNHDAMYWYRQDPGQGLRLIYYSQIVNDFQKGDIAEGYSVSREKKESFPLTVTSAQKNPTAFYLCASSRWTSGGYNEQFFGPGTRLTVL.

This clonotype was detected a few times. This chain connects TRBV30 to TRBJ1-6; a possible D gene is TRBD1 (6 bases). The germline V gene has CDR1 GTSNPN and CDR2 SVGIG (reference sequence). Trimming pared 0 bases from V and 5 bases from J, leaving 8 bases between. CDR3 length equals 14 residues. The CDR3 region is CAWSVDSNNSPLHF. In DNA form, the CDR3 reads TGTGCCTGGAGTGTGGACAGCAATAATTCACCCCTCCACTTT.

The V and J genes are TRBV19 and TRBJ1-1; 7 bases match TRBD1. Germline V lookup: CDR1 LNHDA, CDR2 SQIVND (reference sequence). The CDR3 length is 13 residues. Trimming cost V 7 bases and J 1 base; bases outside gene matches: 3. The CDR3 here is CASNNRGNTEAFF. Here the CDR3 DNA reads TGTGCCAGTAACAACAGGGGGAACACTGAAGCTTTCTTT.

The chain has TRBV27 and TRBJ2-3, with D uncertain. V was trimmed by 5 bases and J by 6 bases, leaving 15 bases between them. The CDR3 length is 14 residues. CDR1 MNHEY and CDR2 SMNVEV come from the germline V gene (reference sequence). DNA of the CDR3: TGTGCCAGCAGTGTGGGAAACCCGAGGGATACGCAGTATTTT. Translated: CASSVGNPRDTQYF.

This clonotype occurred many times. This chain links TRBV20-1 with TRBJ2-1; weak D call: TRBD2 (5 bases). V lost 3 bases, J lost 5 bases, and 8 bases lay in between. Germline-derived CDR1 and CDR2 are DFQATT and SNEGSKA (reference sequence). The length of the CDR3 is 12 residues. In DNA form, the CDR3 reads TGCAGTGCTAGGTTCGGGGACAATGAGCAGTTCTTC. Protein product: CSARFGDNEQFF.

The chain recombines TRBV10-3 with TRBJ2-2; perhaps TRBD2 as D (5 bases). The V gene's germline CDR1 is ENHRY and CDR2 SYGVKD. Trimming took 3 bases from V and 7 from J, leaving 12 bases between them. The CDR3 consists of 14 residues. This chain's CDR3 is CAISDPPGNGELFF. For the CDR3, the DNA is TGTGCCATCAGTGACCCACCGGGGAACGGGGAGCTGTTTTTT.

This clonotype was seen more than once but under ten times. The V and J genes are TRBV11-2 and TRBJ2-1, with TRBD2 identical over 7 bases. This CDR3 region has 15 residues. With 2 bases clipped from V and 2 bases from J, the junction kept 3 bases outside the gene matches. Germline V lookup: CDR1 SGHAT, CDR2 FQNNGV. CDR3 amino acids: CASSLRLAAYNEQFF. In nucleotides, the CDR3 is TGTGCCAGCAGCTTACGCCTAGCGGCCTACAATGAGCAGTTCTTC.

This chain joins TRBV4-1 and TRBJ1-6, with a possible D match to TRBD1 (6 bases). Trimming left V 2 bases short and J 4 bases short, with 9 bases between. Germline V gene lookup returns CDR1 MGHRA and CDR2 YSYEKL. The CDR3 loop spans 15 amino acids. The chain's CDR3 is CASSQHGQYNSPLHF. CDR3 sequence (DNA): TGCGCCAGCAGCCAACACGGACAGTATAATTCACCCCTCCACTTT.

This chain connects TRBV29-1 to TRBJ2-5, with 10 positions matching TRBD1. The CDR3 spans 13 residues. V trimming: 7 bases; J trimming: 4 bases; junction bases outside the gene matches: 6. Germline V gene data show CDR1 as SQVTM and CDR2 as ANQGSEA. CDR3 in amino acids: CSEVRDRGETQYF. The CDR3 DNA follows: TGCAGCGAAGTCCGGGACAGGGGAGAGACCCAGTACTTC.

The table lists this clonotype with many counts. The chain recombines TRBV20-1 with TRBJ2-1, with D possibly matching TRBD2 (6 bases). The CDR3 loop spans 15 amino acids. The V gene lost 6 bases and the J gene lost 5 bases, with 20 bases spanning the gap. Germline V CDR1 and CDR2: DFQATT, SNEGSKA (reference sequence). CDR3 residues: CSATFFSGLHNEQFF. The CDR3 DNA sequence: TGCAGTGCCACCTTTTTCTCGGGACTTCACAATGAGCAGTTCTTC.

In its sample, this clonotype was seen a few times. The chain carries TRBV4-1 and TRBJ1-3; D remains ambiguous. This CDR3 has 11 amino acids. V dropped 6 bases and J dropped 4 bases, with 4 bases sitting between them. Germline V lookup: CDR1 MGHRA, CDR2 YSYEKL. DNA of the CDR3: TGCGCCAGCAGGGCCGGAAACACCATATATTTT. Protein sequence: CASRAGNTIYF.

This chain links TRBV9 with TRBJ2-1, with 11 nucleotides matching TRBD1. Trimming cost V 8 bases and J 5 bases; bases outside gene matches: 0. CDR3 length equals 12 residues. Germline loops: CDR1 SGDLS, CDR2 YYNGEE. This chain's CDR3 is CARDRGHNEQFF. The CDR3 DNA is TGTGCCAGGGACAGGGGGCACAATGAGCAGTTCTTC.

This clonotype was picked up a small number of times. The V gene is TRBV7-2, the J gene TRBJ1-3, with D maybe TRBD1 (6 bases). From germline, CDR1 is SGHTA and CDR2 FQGNSA. Trimming pared 4 bases from V and 1 base from J, leaving 14 bases between. CDR3 length: 16 amino acids. The CDR3 nucleotides read TGTGCCAGCAGCTCACAGGGCTTCCTATCTGGAAACACCATATATTTT. This sequence encodes CASSSQGFLSGNTIYF.

The chain is built from TRBV25-1 and TRBJ1-1, with a possible D match to TRBD1 (6 bases). Trimming took off 4 bases at V and 5 bases at J, with 14 bases between the two ends. CDR1 and CDR2 from the germline V gene are MGHDK and SYGVNS. The CDR3 has 14 residues. CDR3 amino acids: CASSGQGMRTEAFF. CDR3 nucleotide sequence: TGTGCCAGCAGTGGGCAGGGGATGAGGACTGAAGCTTTCTTT. Full variable domain (missing parts from reference TRBV25-1 and TRBJ1-1): EADIYQTPRYLVIGTGKKITLECSQTMGHDKMYWYQQDPGMELHLIHYSYGVNSTEKGDLSSESTVSRIRTEHFPLTLESARPSHTSQYLCASSGQGMRTEAFFGQGTRLTVV.